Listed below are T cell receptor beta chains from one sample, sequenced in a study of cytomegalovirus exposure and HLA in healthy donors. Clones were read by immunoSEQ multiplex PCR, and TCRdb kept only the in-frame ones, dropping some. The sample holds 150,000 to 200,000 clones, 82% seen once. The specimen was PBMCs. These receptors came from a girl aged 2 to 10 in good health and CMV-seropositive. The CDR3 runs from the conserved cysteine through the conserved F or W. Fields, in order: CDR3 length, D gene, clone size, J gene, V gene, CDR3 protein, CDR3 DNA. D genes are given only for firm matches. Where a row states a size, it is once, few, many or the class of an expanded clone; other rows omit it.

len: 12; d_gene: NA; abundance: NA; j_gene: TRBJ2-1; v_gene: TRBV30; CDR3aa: CAWKDSGNEQFF; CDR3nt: TGTGCCTGGAAGGACTCGGGGAATGAGCAGTTCTTC
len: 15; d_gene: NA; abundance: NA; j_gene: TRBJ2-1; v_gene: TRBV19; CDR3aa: CASSPQGIRYNEQFF; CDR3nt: TGTGCCAGTAGTCCCCAGGGGATCCGGTACAATGAGCAGTTCTTC
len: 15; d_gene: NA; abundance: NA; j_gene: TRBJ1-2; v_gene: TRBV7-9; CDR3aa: CASSLVSGAEDGYTF; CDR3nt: TGTGCCAGCAGCTTAGTTTCAGGGGCGGAGGATGGCTACACCTTC
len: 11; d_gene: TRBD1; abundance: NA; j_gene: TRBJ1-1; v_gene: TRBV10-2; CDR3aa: CASSSRGEAFF; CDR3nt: TGCGCCAGCAGTAGCAGGGGGGAAGCTTTCTTT
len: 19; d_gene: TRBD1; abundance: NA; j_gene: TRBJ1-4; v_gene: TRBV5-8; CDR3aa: CASSPVRQGGILFWEKLFF; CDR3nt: TGTGCCAGCAGCCCGGTTCGACAGGGGGGTATTTTGTTTTGGGAAAAACTGTTTTTT
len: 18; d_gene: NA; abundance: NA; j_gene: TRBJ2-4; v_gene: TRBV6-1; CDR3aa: CASSDRTAFSLAKNIQYF; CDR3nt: TGTGCCAGCAGTGACCGGACAGCCTTTAGCCTAGCCAAAAACATTCAGTACTTC
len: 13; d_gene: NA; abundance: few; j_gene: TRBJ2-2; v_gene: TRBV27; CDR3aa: CASSLSSGGELFF; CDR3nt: TGTGCCAGCAGTTTAAGTTCCGGTGGGGAGCTGTTTTTT
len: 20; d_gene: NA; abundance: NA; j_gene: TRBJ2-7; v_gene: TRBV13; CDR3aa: CASSSQIPRGAGDLSYEQYF; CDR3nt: TGTGCCAGCAGCTCCCAGATCCCTCGGGGGGCGGGAGATCTAAGCTACGAGCAGTACTTC
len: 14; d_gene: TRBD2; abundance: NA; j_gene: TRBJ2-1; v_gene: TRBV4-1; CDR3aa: CASSQDSGRAYRFF; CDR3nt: TGCGCCAGCAGCCAAGACAGCGGGAGGGCCTACCGGTTCTTC
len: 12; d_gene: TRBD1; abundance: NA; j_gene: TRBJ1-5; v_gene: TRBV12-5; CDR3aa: CASGTGHQPQHF; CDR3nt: TGTGCTAGTGGGACAGGGCATCAGCCCCAGCATTTT
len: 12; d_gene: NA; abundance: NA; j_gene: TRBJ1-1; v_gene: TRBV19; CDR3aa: CASIGVGTEAFF; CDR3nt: TGTGCCAGTATCGGGGTGGGCACTGAAGCTTTCTTT
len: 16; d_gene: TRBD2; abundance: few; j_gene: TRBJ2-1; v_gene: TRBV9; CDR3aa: CASSPQTSGRFNEQFF; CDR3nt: TGTGCCAGCAGCCCCCAGACTAGCGGGAGATTTAATGAGCAGTTCTTC
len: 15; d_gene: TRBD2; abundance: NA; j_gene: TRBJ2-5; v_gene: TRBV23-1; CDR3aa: CASSQAGTSRETQYF; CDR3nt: TGCGCCAGCAGTCAGGCCGGGACTAGCAGAGAGACCCAGTACTTC
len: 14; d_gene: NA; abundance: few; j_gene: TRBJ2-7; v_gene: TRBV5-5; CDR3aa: CASGFGARTYEQYF; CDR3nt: TGTGCCAGCGGTTTTGGTGCCAGAACCTACGAGCAGTACTTC
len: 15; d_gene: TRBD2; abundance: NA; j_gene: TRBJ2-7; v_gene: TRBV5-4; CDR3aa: CASSPGAGGPYEQYF; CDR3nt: TGTGCCAGCAGCCCGGGGGCGGGAGGGCCTTACGAGCAGTACTTC
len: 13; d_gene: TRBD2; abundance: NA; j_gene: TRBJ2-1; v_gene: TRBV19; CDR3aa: CATQGDYNNEQFF; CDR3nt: TGTGCCACCCAAGGGGACTATAACAATGAGCAGTTCTTC
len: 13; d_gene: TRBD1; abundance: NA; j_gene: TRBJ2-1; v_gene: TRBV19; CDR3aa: CASSINRGDEQFF; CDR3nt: TGTGCCAGTAGTATTAACAGGGGTGATGAGCAGTTCTTC
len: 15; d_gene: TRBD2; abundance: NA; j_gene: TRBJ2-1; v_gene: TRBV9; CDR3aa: CASSVGSGIGDEQFF; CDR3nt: TGTGCCAGCAGCGTAGGAAGCGGGATAGGCGATGAGCAGTTCTTC
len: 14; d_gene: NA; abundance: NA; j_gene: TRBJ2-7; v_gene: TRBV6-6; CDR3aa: CASSSYRAPYEQYF; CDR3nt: TGTGCCAGCAGTTCTTACAGGGCACCCTACGAGCAGTACTTC
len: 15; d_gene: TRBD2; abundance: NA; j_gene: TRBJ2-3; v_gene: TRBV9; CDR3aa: CASSPQLAGTDTQYF; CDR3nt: TGTGCCAGCAGCCCGCAACTAGCGGGCACAGATACGCAGTATTTT
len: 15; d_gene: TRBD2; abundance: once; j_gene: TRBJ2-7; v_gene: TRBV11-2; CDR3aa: CASSLVAGGPYEQYF; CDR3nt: TGTGCCAGCAGCTTAGTAGCGGGAGGGCCCTACGAGCAGTACTTC
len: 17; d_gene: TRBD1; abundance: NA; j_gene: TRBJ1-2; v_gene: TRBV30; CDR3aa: CAWAFPTGMLVIYLVTF; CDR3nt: TGTGCCTGGGCCTTCCCGACAGGGATGTTAGTGATCTACTTGGTGACCTTC